This TCR beta chain was obtained from a study of blood T cells in healthy people across ages (dated by TCRdb to between 2014 and 2017). Concerning the study at large: In model experiments, template switching captured roughly one uniquely barcoded TCR beta cDNA molecule for every two T cells. The study measured age-related changes in TCR beta repertoire diversity using deep sequencing normalized with unique cDNA molecular identifiers. Using the same blood draw, the study looked at two additional independent replicas of 1 million unique cDNA reads for two donors, one aged 18 to 29 and the other aged 80 or older. To avoid experimental bias, donors of different ages were distributed randomly across sequencing lanes. The donors were divided into four age groups: young (average around 15 years), middle-aged (about 39), aged (roughly 66) and long-lived (roughly 86). General findings and caveats noted by the study authors: Observed TCR beta diversity correlated strongly with the percentage of naive T cells measured by flow cytometry. Donor CMV infection status was unknown, potentially confounding age-related changes in expanded clonotypes. Total diversity estimates from one million sequenced T cells were considered lower bounds and underestimates. Observed TCR beta diversity per million T cells fell roughly linearly with age, and a significant reduction was already apparent by age roughly 40. Since profiling was done on bulk unsorted PBMCs, naive and antigen-experienced compartments could not be conclusively compared. Compared with the aged group, the long-lived group had more naive CD4+ T cells, fewer expanded clones and increased TCR diversity, suggesting age selection.

Systemically healthy Caucasian individuals from Russia, about 38 in total and aged about 6 to 100 years, were included as donors. Each donor gave around 9 milliliters of peripheral blood, collected into EDTA-treated Vacutainer tubes. Ficoll-Paque density-gradient centrifugation was used to isolate PBMCs, with at least 7 million per sample. Trizol reagent was used to extract total RNA from the PBMCs, yielding at least 5 micrograms per sample. For every donor, an aliquot of PBMCs went through flow cytometry to measure the percentages of naive CD45RAhigh/CD27high T cells. The library relied on 5' RACE. Data came from an Illumina HiSeq 2500. The second PCR ran for about 6 to 12 cycles and used a J-beta primer mix along with a sample-barcoded 5' primer. A template-switch 5' adaptor carrying 12 random nucleotides introduced a unique molecular identifier onto each TCR beta cDNA molecule. At least 2.5 million CDR3-containing paired-end reads were obtained from each sample. All of the RNA was converted into first-strand cDNA using the Mint cDNA synthesis kit, with a TRBC-specific oligonucleotide serving as the primer. After uracil-DNA glycosylase treatment, a first 18-cycle PCR used universal primers M1SS and BC2_uni_R on all cDNA. In the original analysis: For normalization, 1 million high-quality reads, each with a distinct molecular identifier, were randomly selected from each sample. Instead of being binned into consensus sequences, reads that shared molecular identifiers were thrown out. MiTCR, run with a Q25 quality threshold and the strictest error-elimination algorithm, handled CDR3 identification, clonotype clustering and error correction. A nonparametric unseen species model using Euler transformation provided a lower-bound estimate of total TCR beta diversity. The public sequencing data were trimmed at Q25 with fastp and processed into clonotypes with MiXCR by TCRdb, which kept only in-frame beta chains. Every entry covers one CDR3 protein and lists the most common genes and DNA from its rows. These V and J calls derive from TCRdb rather than the authors' analysis. For this sample there are almost 1 million distinct CDR3 sequences; about 53% appear just once. The ten largest clones add up to about a fifth of the sample.

Inclusive of the bounding cysteine and phenylalanine, the CDR3 is 13 residues long. Just CDR3 DNA is preserved here, 39 bases in frame from base 1. This clonotype was observed a handful of times. It has no known antigen specificity. No much larger clone exists at a distance of one base, and base qualities are not known. Rearrangement joined TRBV21-1 to TRBJ2-7; the D call of TRBD2 is as the table states it, not checked on the DNA. TRBV21-1 has pseudogene status. The specimen was blood. This TCR came from a woman aged 55-75 years in good health. The nucleotides read TGTGCCAGCAGCGCCCTTGCTCGCTACGAGCAGTACTTC. Translated, this gives CASSALARYEQYF.